The present TCR beta chain was sequenced within a study of blood T cells in healthy people across ages. About the research overall: About one barcoded TCR beta cDNA was captured per two T cells.

The use of a sample-barcoded 5' primer and a J-beta primer mix characterized a second PCR of roughly 6 to 11 cycles. TCRdb re-called the 5' RACE reads through MiXCR, storing one row per CDR3 protein. The profile shows some 560,000 distinct CDR3 sequences, around 27% of them singletons. The V gene lost 5 bases and the J gene lost 0 bases, with 13 bases spanning the gap. The germline V gene encodes CDR1 SGHTA and CDR2 FQGNSA. The CDR3 extends over 16 amino acids. This clonotype was detected only a few times. The same data also contributed to another study, on T cells of mothers and their children. That study adds: Maternal samples each gave over 8.5 million TCR beta CDR3 reads, and child samples approximately 3 million each.

The TCR originated in a boy aged 2-9 years in good health. V and J are TRBV7-2 and TRBJ2-2; maybe TRBD2 (6 bases). What was sequenced was blood. The CDR3 reads CASSPDQRANTGELFF. The CDR3 DNA sequence: TGTGCCAGCAGCCCAGACCAGCGGGCGAACACCGGGGAGCTGTTTTTT. Supplemented by reference TRBV7-2 and TRBJ2-2, the full variable domain reads GAGVSQSPSNKVTEKGKDVELRCDPISGHTALYWYRQSLGQGLEFLIYFQGNSAPDKSGLPSDRFSAERTGGSVSTLTIQRTQQEDSAVYLCASSPDQRANTGELFFGEGSRLTVL.